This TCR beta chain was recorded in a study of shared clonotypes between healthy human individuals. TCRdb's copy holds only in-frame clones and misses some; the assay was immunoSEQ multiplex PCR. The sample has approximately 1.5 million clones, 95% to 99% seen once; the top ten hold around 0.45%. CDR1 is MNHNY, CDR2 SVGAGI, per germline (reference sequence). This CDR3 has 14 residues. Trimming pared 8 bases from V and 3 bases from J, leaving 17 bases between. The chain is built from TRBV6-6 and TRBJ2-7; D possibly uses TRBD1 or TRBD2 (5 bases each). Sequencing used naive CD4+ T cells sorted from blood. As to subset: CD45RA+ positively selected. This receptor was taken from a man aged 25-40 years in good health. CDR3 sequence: CASLPTTGDYEQYF. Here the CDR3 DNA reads TGTGCCAGCTTGCCGACTACAGGCGACTACGAGCAGTACTTC.